This T cell receptor (beta chain) was profiled in a study of blood T cell repertoires in COVID-19. Data came from immunoSEQ multiplex PCR; TCRdb stores just in-frame clones and leaves some out. The table lists 130,000 to 150,000 clones, 80% to 85% of them singletons, with about 5.8% in the top ten. The V and J ends lost 2 bases and 4 bases, in that order; junction bases with no gene match: 5. Germline V gene data show CDR1 as SGHDT and CDR2 as YYEEEE. The CDR3 runs to 14 residues. The sample consisted of PBMCs or T cells enriched from blood (not recorded which). The chain joins TRBV5-6 to TRBJ1-2; TRBD1 aligns across 7 bases. The source is a woman in her forties or fifties who had been exposed to COVID-19. In nucleotides, the CDR3 is TGTGCCAGCAGCTTAACAGGGGCTCGCTATGGCTACACCTTC. Translation: CASSLTGARYGYTF.